The 25 T cell receptor beta chains below all came from one sample that was sequenced in a study of shared clonotypes between healthy human individuals. As defined, naive CD8 cells were CD45RO-negative and positively selected for CCR7, with terminally differentiated effector memory CD45RA+ cells excluded. The repertoire was sequenced with immunoSEQ multiplex PCR; TCRdb's copy has only in-frame clones and lacks some. This sample has 2 million or so clones, with 85% to 95% found just once. Sequenced input: naive CD8+ T cells sorted from blood. The source of these receptors is a man between 18 and 35 years old in good health.

The chain has TRBV7-9 and TRBJ1-1, with D perhaps matching TRBD1 (5 bases). Germline-derived CDR1 and CDR2 are SEHNR and FQNEAQ (reference sequence). The CDR3 covers 15 residues. Trimming removed 1 base at V and 4 bases at J, with 13 bases between. For the CDR3, the DNA is TGTGCCAGCAGCTTAGATAAAGGGGTATTCACTGAAGCTTTCTTT. Its translation is CASSLDKGVFTEAFF.

The chain joins TRBV4-1 to TRBJ2-5; unclear D gene. V lost 4 bases and J lost 4, with 13 bases in between. The CDR3 runs 14 residues. The germline V gene has CDR1 MGHRA and CDR2 YSYEKL. The CDR3 is CASSLRNSPETQYF. CDR3 nucleotides: TGCGCCAGCAGCCTCCGAAATTCCCCAGAGACCCAGTACTTC.

As regards this clone: This sample also contains other DNA sequences that code for the same CDR3. The V gene is TRBV11-2, the J gene TRBJ2-7; D is unclear. V lost 1 base and J lost 0, with 4 bases in between. The CDR3 totals 13 residues. Germline V lookup: CDR1 SGHAT, CDR2 FQNNGV. In DNA form, the CDR3 reads TGTGCCAGCAGCTTAGGACGCTCCTACGAGCAGTACTTC. This codes for CASSLGRSYEQYF. Complete variable domain (other parts from reference TRBV11-2 and TRBJ2-7): EAGVAQSPRYKIIEKRQSVAFWCNPISGHATLYWYQQILGQGPKLLIQFQNNGVVDDSQLPKDRFSAERLKGVDSTLKIQPAKLEDSAVYLCASSLGRSYEQYFGPGTRLTVT.

This chain links TRBV29-1 with TRBJ1-1; D remains ambiguous. This CDR3 region has 10 residues. Germline V CDR1 and CDR2: SQVTM, ANQGSEA. The V end was cut by 3 bases, the J end by 8 bases, with 7 bases between. CDR3 sequence (DNA): TGCAGCGTTGATGCCCCCGAAGCTTTCTTT. Encoded protein: CSVDAPEAFF.

The chain is built from TRBV28 and TRBJ1-4; the D is unclear. The V end was cut by 5 bases, the J end by 0 bases, with 13 bases between. Germline CDR1 reads MDHEN; CDR2 reads SYDVKM. This CDR3 spans 16 amino acids. Here the CDR3 reads CASSPFSGATNEKLFF. The CDR3 DNA sequence: TGTGCCAGCAGTCCCTTTTCGGGAGCAACTAATGAAAAACTGTTTTTT.

The genes are TRBV5-1 and TRBJ1-2; D may be TRBD1 (5 bases). With 4 bases removed from V and 2 bases from J, the gap between germline ends came to 12 bases. The length of the CDR3 is 14 residues. The V gene's germline CDR1 is SGHRS and CDR2 YFSETQ. The CDR3 DNA reads TGCGCCAGCAGCCGGACACTTGACAACTATGGCTACACCTTC. It encodes CASSRTLDNYGYTF.

The rearrangement joins TRBV6-5 to TRBJ2-7, with 7 nucleotides matching TRBD2. The V and J ends lost 0 bases and 3 bases, in that order; junction bases with no gene match: 8. Germline CDR1 reads MNHEY; CDR2 reads SVGAGI. The CDR3 sequence is 16 residues long. The CDR3 spells CASSYSTGGVIYEQYF. The CDR3 nucleotides read TGTGCCAGCAGTTACTCAACGGGAGGAGTGATCTACGAGCAGTACTTC.

The chain employs TRBV5-6 and TRBJ2-7; D uncertain. CDR1 is SGHDT, CDR2 YYEEEE, per germline. V gave up 2 bases and J gave up 6 bases, with 12 bases separating them. The length of the CDR3 is 13 residues. This CDR3 reads CASSFRLTGEQYF. The CDR3 DNA follows: TGTGCCAGCAGCTTCCGTCTCACTGGCGAGCAGTACTTC.

The gene calls are TRBV4-3 and TRBJ1-2; TRBD1 agrees at 9 bases. CDR3 size: 18 residues. The germline gives CDR1 LGHNA, CDR2 YSLEER. J lost 0 bases, V lost 0 bases, and 8 bases had no gene match. CDR3 sequence reads: CASSQDEGTGLSNYGYTF. The CDR3, as DNA: TGCGCCAGCAGCCAAGATGAAGGGACAGGGCTTTCTAACTATGGCTACACCTTC.

As for this clone: This sample also contains other DNA sequences that code for the same CDR3. J is TRBJ1-5 and V is TRBV27, with TRBD1 as a possible D gene (5 bases). CDR3 length equals 13 residues. Germline CDR1 and CDR2: MNHEY and SMNVEV (reference sequence). V gave up 2 bases and J gave up 6 bases, with 8 bases separating them. CDR3 protein: CASSLGGSQPQHF. Here the CDR3 DNA reads TGTGCCAGCAGTTTAGGGGGTTCTCAGCCCCAGCATTTT.

The genes are TRBV6-4 and TRBJ1-2; D is uncertain. V lost 3 bases and J 3 bases, leaving 11 bases between the germline ends. Germline V gene data show CDR1 as MRHNA and CDR2 as SNTAGT. This CDR3 has 14 amino acids. CDR3 bases: TGTGCCAGCAGTGAGGATAAGGGAGACTATGGCTACACCTTC. Its translation: CASSEDKGDYGYTF.

This chain connects TRBV4-3 to TRBJ1-6; no clear D gene. CDR1 and CDR2 (germline): LGHNA, YSLEER. This CDR3 spans 13 amino acids. V lost 3 bases to trimming and J lost 10 bases, with 10 bases between them. The CDR3 nucleotides read TGCGCCAGCAGCCAGGCCCTGTGGTCACCCCTCCACTTT. Translation: CASSQALWSPLHF.

This rearrangement joins TRBV4-1 to TRBJ2-3; D is unresolved. The germline gives CDR1 MGHRA, CDR2 YSYEKL. Trimming pared 2 bases from V and 6 bases from J, leaving 6 bases between. The length of the CDR3 is 12 residues. The CDR3 region has the DNA TGCGCCAGCAGCCAACCCGTTGATACGCAGTATTTT. As protein: CASSQPVDTQYF.

The chain is built from TRBV4-3 and TRBJ2-2, with 8 nucleotides matching TRBD2. V shed 4 bases, J shed 3 bases, and the junction held 7 bases outside the gene matches. CDR1 and CDR2 from the germline V gene are LGHNA and YSLEER. The CDR3 has 16 amino acids. The CDR3 region is CASSPSGSYDTGELFF. DNA of the CDR3: TGCGCCAGCAGCCCCAGCGGGAGTTACGACACCGGGGAGCTGTTTTTT.

V is TRBV10-2 and J is TRBJ1-5, with D perhaps TRBD1 (6 bases). V lost 0 bases to trimming and J lost 7 bases, with 16 bases between them. Germline V gene lookup returns CDR1 WSHSY and CDR2 SAAADI. CDR3 length: 16 residues. This CDR3 reads CASSESVGGARQPQHF. The CDR3 DNA is TGCGCCAGCAGTGAGTCAGTCGGGGGGGCTAGACAGCCCCAGCATTTT.

V and J are TRBV27 and TRBJ2-2; 8 nucleotides match TRBD2. V lost 0 bases to trimming and J lost 0 bases; unmatched junction nucleotides: 15. Germline V lookup: CDR1 MNHEY, CDR2 SMNVEV (reference sequence). The CDR3 runs to 21 residues. The CDR3 region has the DNA TGTGCCAGCAGTTTATCGCAATCGTGGGTTAGCGGGGATACGAACACCGGGGAGCTGTTTTTT. Translating gives CASSLSQSWVSGDTNTGELFF.

This chain uses TRBV7-2 with TRBJ2-3; D perhaps matches TRBD1 (5 bases). CDR1 SGHTA and CDR2 FQGNSA come from the germline V gene. V was shortened by 4 bases and J by 1 base, with 9 bases between the two germline ends. The CDR3 loop spans 14 amino acids. CDR3 region: CASSSEGGTDTQYF. For the CDR3, the DNA is TGTGCCAGCAGCTCGGAAGGGGGCACAGATACGCAGTATTTT.

V usage is TRBV7-9 and J usage is TRBJ2-5, with a weak D call TRBD1 (7 bases). Germline lookup yields CDR1 SEHNR and CDR2 FQNEAQ (reference sequence). The CDR3 covers 16 residues. The germline V and J ends were trimmed by 5 bases and 4 bases, with 20 bases remaining between them. The CDR3 DNA is TGTGCCAGCAGCCGATACCAGGGGGGACAGTTAGAGACCCAGTACTTC. The encoded protein is CASSRYQGGQLETQYF.

The chain is built from TRBV5-1 and TRBJ1-1, with D uncertain. The CDR3 consists of 15 residues. Trimming took off 0 bases at V and 6 bases at J, with 15 bases between the two ends. Germline V CDR1 and CDR2: SGHRS, YFSETQ. CDR3 loop: CASSLESVWGAEAFF. In nucleotides, the CDR3 is TGCGCCAGCAGCTTGGAATCGGTATGGGGAGCTGAAGCTTTCTTT.

The chain employs TRBV28 and TRBJ2-1, with 11 bases aligning to TRBD2. V dropped 5 bases and J dropped 9; count of bases not matched to a gene: 9. Germline V gene sequence: CDR1 MDHEN, CDR2 SYDVKM. The CDR3 runs 15 residues. CDR3 DNA: TGTGCCAGCAGTCCGCTAGCGGGGGGCATAACTGAGCAGTTCTTC. Protein: CASSPLAGGITEQFF.

The CDR3: CASSLSPGWGSTGEQFF. CDR3 DNA sequence: TGTGCCAGCAGCTTAAGTCCCGGTTGGGGCTCTACCGGTGAGCAGTTCTTC. The V and J genes are TRBV13 and TRBJ2-1; D is perhaps TRBD1 (5 bases). With 2 bases removed from V and 9 bases from J, the gap between germline ends came to 23 bases. CDR3 length equals 17 residues. CDR1 and CDR2 from the germline V gene are PRHDT and FYEKMQ (reference sequence).

The chain combines TRBV10-3 with TRBJ2-6; 8 nucleotides agree with TRBD1. V lost 7 bases and J lost 3; bases outside the gene matches: 8. The CDR3 sequence is 16 residues long. Germline CDR1 and CDR2: ENHRY and SYGVKD. The CDR3 DNA follows: TGTGCCATCAATTTGGACAGGGAAGGTGGGGCCAACGTCCTGACTTTC. Translating it yields CAINLDREGGANVLTF.

This clone was counted a single time. V and J are TRBV6-1 and TRBJ1-2, with 9 bases fitting TRBD1. The CDR3 sequence is 15 residues long. CDR1 and CDR2 (germline): MNHNS, SASEGT. The V segment lost 3 bases and the J segment 4 bases; nucleotides outside the gene matches: 6. The CDR3 sequence: CASSEPGQGSYGYTF. The CDR3 bases are TGTGCCAGCAGTGAGCCGGGACAGGGTTCCTATGGCTACACCTTC.

This chain links TRBV7-8 with TRBJ2-5; 7 positions match TRBD2. J was trimmed by 2 bases and V by 5 bases; bases with no gene match: 8. Germline loops: CDR1 SGHVS, CDR2 FQNEAQ. The CDR3 runs 15 residues. CDR3 nucleotides: TGTGCCAGCAGCGACCGACTAGCCCCGCAAGAGACCCAGTACTTC. Protein: CASSDRLAPQETQYF. The full variable domain, its missing parts supplied by reference TRBV7-8 and TRBJ2-5, is GAGVSQSPRYKVAKRGQDVALRCDPISGHVSLFWYQQALGQGPEFLTYFQNEAQLDKSGLPSDRFFAERPEGSVSTLKIQRTQQEDSAVYLCASSDRLAPQETQYFGPGTRLLVL.

The rearrangement uses TRBV5-1 and TRBJ2-7; D not resolved. The CDR3 loop spans 16 amino acids. V was pared by 3 bases and J by 3 bases, with 19 bases between. In germline, CDR1 is SGHRS, CDR2 YFSETQ. Here the CDR3 reads CASSSVIGWPDYEQYF. The CDR3 DNA reads TGCGCCAGCAGCTCCGTGATCGGTTGGCCAGACTACGAGCAGTACTTC. Together with reference TRBV5-1 and TRBJ2-7, the CDR3 gives the full variable domain: KAGVTQTPRYLIKTRGQQVTLSCSPISGHRSVSWYQQTPGQGLQFLFEYFSETQRNKGNFPGRFSGRQFSNSRSEMNVSTLELGDSALYLCASSSVIGWPDYEQYFGPGTRLTVT.